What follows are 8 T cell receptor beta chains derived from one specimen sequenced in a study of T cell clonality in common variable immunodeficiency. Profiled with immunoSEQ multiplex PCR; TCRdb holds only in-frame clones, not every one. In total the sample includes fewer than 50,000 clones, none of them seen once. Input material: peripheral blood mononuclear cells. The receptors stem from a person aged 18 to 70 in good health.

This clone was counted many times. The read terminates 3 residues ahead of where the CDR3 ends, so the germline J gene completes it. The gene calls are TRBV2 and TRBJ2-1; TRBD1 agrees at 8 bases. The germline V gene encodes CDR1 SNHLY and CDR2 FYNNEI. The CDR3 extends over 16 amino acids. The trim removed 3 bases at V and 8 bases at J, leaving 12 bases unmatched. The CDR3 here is CASSEVGRGRGDEQFF. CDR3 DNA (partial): TGTGCCAGCAGTGAGGTGGGCAGGGGGCGTGGCGATGAG.

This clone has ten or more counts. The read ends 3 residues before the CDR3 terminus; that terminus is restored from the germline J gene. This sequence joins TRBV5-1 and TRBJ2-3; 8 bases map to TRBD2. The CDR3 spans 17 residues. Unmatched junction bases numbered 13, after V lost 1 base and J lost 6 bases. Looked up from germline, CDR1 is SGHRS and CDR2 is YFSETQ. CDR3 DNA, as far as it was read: TGCGCCAGCAGCTTGTGGGGACTAGGGGGGCAGACGGATACG. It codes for CASSLWGLGGQTDT. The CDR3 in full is CASSLWGLGGQTDTQYF.

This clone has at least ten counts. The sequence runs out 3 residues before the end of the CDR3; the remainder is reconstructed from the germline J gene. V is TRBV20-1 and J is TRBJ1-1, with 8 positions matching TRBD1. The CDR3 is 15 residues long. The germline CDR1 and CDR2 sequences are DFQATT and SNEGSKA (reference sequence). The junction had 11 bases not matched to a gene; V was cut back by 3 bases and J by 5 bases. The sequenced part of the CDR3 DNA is TGCAGTGCTAGGTCCGGCGACAGGGGCCGGACTGAA. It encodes CSARSGDRGRTE. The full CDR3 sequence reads CSARSGDRGRTEAFF.

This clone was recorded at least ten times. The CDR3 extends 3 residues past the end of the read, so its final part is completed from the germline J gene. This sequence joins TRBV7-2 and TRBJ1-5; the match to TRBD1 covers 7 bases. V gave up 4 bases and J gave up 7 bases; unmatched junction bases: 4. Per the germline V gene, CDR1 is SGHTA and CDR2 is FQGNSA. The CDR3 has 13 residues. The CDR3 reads CASSSQGEQPQHF. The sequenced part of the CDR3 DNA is TGTGCCAGCAGCTCTCAGGGGGAACAGCCC.

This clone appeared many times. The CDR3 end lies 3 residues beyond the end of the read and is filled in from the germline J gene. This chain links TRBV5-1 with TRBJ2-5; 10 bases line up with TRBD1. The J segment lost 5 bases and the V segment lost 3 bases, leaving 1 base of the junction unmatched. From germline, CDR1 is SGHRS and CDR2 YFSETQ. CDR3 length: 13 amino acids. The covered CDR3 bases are TGCGCCAGCAGCTGGACAGGGGGGGAGACC. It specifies CASSWTGGET. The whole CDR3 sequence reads CASSWTGGETQYF.

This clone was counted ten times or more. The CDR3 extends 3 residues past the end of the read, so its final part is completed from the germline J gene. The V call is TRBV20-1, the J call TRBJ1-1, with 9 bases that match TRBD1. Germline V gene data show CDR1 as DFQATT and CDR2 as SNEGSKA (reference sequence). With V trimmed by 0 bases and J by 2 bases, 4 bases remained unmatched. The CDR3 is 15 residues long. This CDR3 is CSARDPQGANTEAFF. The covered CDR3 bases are TGCAGTGCTAGAGACCCACAGGGGGCCAACACTGAA.

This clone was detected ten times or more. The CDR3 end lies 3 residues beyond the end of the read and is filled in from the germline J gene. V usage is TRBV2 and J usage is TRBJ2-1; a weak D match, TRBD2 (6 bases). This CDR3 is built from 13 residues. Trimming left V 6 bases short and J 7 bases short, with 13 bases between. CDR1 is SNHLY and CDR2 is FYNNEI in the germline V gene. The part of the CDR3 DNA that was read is TGTGCCAGCAGAGCGGGTGGGTGGAATGAG. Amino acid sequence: CASRAGGWNE. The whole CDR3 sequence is CASRAGGWNEQFF.

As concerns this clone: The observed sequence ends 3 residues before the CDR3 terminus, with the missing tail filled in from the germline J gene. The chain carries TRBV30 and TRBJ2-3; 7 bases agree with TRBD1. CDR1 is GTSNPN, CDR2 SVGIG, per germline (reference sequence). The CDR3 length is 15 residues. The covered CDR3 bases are TGTGCCTGGAGTCAAGGGGGCCCGGGCAATCAGCCG. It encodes CAWSQGGPGNQP. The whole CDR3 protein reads CAWSQGGPGNQPQYF.